One and the same sample provided the 11 T cell receptor beta chains below, sequenced in a study of cytomegalovirus exposure and HLA in healthy donors (dated by TCRdb to 2017 to 2019). Library prep was done by the immunoSEQ multiplex PCR assay. For the multiplex PCR, a mixture combining 60 forward primers for TCR Vbeta segments and 13 reverse primers for TCR Jbeta segments was used. This is the immuneACCESS table as TCRdb keeps it, with only in-frame sequences that have V and J called. A part of the clones is gone; compared with another copy, unresolved V genes explain less than half, and the rest is unexplained. This sample gives 180,000 or so clones in total; 60% to 80% of them show up just once. Around 7.7% of the sample goes to the ten largest clones. Sequencing was done on a sample of PBMCs. The receptor set was obtained from a woman in her 40s in good health and CMV-seropositive.

This clone has a single count. CDR3 sequence reads: CASSVGGALNEKLFF. Here the CDR3 DNA reads TGTGCCAGCAGTGTAGGGGGAGCTTTAAATGAAAAACTGTTTTTT. The chain is built from TRBV6-1 and TRBJ1-4; D perhaps matches TRBD1 (6 bases). The V end was cut by 4 bases, the J end by 5 bases, with 14 bases between. The germline gives CDR1 MNHNS, CDR2 SASEGT. CDR3 length equals 15 residues.

The rearrangement uses TRBV7-8 and TRBJ1-4; D ambiguous. The germline V gene has CDR1 SGHVS and CDR2 FQNEAQ. The V and J ends lost 1 base and 8 bases respectively, with 14 bases between them. This CDR3 is built from 15 residues. CDR3 amino acids: CASSLEADYPEKLFF. CDR3 DNA sequence: TGTGCCAGCAGCTTAGAAGCCGATTACCCCGAAAAACTGTTTTTT. The variable domain in full, with the rest retrieved from reference TRBV7-8 and TRBJ1-4, is GAGVSQSPRYKVAKRGQDVALRCDPISGHVSLFWYQQALGQGPEFLTYFQNEAQLDKSGLPSDRFFAERPEGSVSTLKIQRTQQEDSAVYLCASSLEADYPEKLFFGSGTQLSVL.

The rearrangement links TRBV4-3 to TRBJ2-7; D gene unclear. The CDR3 extends over 15 amino acids. Germline V CDR1 and CDR2: LGHNA, YSLEER. V dropped 0 bases and J dropped 3 bases, with 12 bases sitting between them. The chain's CDR3 is CASSQDARGFYEQYF. The DNA for the CDR3 is TGCGCCAGCAGCCAAGATGCCAGAGGATTCTACGAGCAGTACTTC.

The V gene is TRBV19, the J gene TRBJ2-1, with 8 bases fitting TRBD1. The junction had 2 bases not matched to a gene; V was cut back by 4 bases and J by 6 bases. The length of the CDR3 is 13 residues. Germline V gives CDR1 LNHDA, CDR2 SQIVND (reference sequence). The CDR3: CASSNDRGNEQFF. The CDR3 DNA sequence: TGTGCCAGTAGTAACGACAGGGGCAATGAGCAGTTCTTC. Combining the CDR3 with reference TRBV19 and TRBJ2-1 gives the whole variable domain DGGITQSPKYLFRKEGQNVTLSCEQNLNHDAMYWYRQDPGQGLRLIYYSQIVNDFQKGDIAEGYSVSREKKESFPLTVTSAQKNPTAFYLCASSNDRGNEQFFGPGTRLTVL.

CDR3 in amino acids: CSVVLGGTGSYEQYF. The DNA of the CDR3 is TGCAGCGTTGTACTCGGGGGGACAGGGTCATACGAGCAGTACTTC. The V call is TRBV29-1, the J call TRBJ2-7; 9 bases agree with TRBD1. CDR1 is SQVTM and CDR2 is ANQGSEA in the germline V gene. The CDR3 loop spans 15 amino acids. The V gene end was trimmed by 4 bases and the J gene end by 4 bases; junction bases not matched to a gene: 11.

The chain uses TRBV2 and TRBJ2-7, with D possibly TRBD1 on 6 matching bases. V was cut by 8 bases and J by 1 base, with 12 bases left in between. Looked up from germline, CDR1 is SNHLY and CDR2 is FYNNEI. The CDR3 spans 13 residues. The DNA of the CDR3 is TGTGCCAGCGAGTTGGACAGATCCTACGAGCAGTACTTC. Translating gives CASELDRSYEQYF.

The J gene is TRBJ2-2, the V gene TRBV7-3; no reliable D call. From germline, CDR1 is SGHTA and CDR2 FQGTGA. Between the trimmed V and J ends, which lost 5 bases and 4 bases, there was a span of 8 bases. The CDR3 has 13 residues. CDR3 sequence: CASSLRLTGELFF. CDR3 DNA sequence: TGTGCCAGCAGCCTTCGACTCACCGGGGAGCTGTTTTTT.

This clone appeared a few times. The V gene is TRBV2, the J gene TRBJ2-5; D is undetermined. The CDR3 contains 11 residues. Trimming shortened V by 6 bases and J by 3 bases, and 5 bases separated the two germline ends. Germline CDR1 and CDR2: SNHLY and FYNNEI. The CDR3 DNA sequence: TGTGCCAGCAGCCTTGAAGAGACCCAGTACTTC. Amino acid sequence: CASSLEETQYF.

This clone was picked up a small number of times. The CDR3 nucleotides read TGTGCCAGTAGTATAGCGCTAGCTCGAGAGCAGTACTTC. Translated: CASSIALAREQYF. The chain combines TRBV19 with TRBJ2-7, with D possibly matching TRBD2 (5 bases). Germline-derived CDR1 and CDR2 are LNHDA and SQIVND (reference sequence). The length of the CDR3 is 13 residues. V lost 1 base and J 7 bases, leaving 11 bases between the germline ends. Variable domain in full (rest from reference TRBV19 and TRBJ2-7): DGGITQSPKYLFRKEGQNVTLSCEQNLNHDAMYWYRQDPGQGLRLIYYSQIVNDFQKGDIAEGYSVSREKKESFPLTVTSAQKNPTAFYLCASSIALAREQYFGPGTRLTVT.

The rearrangement joins TRBV5-1 to TRBJ1-1, with D uncertain. Trimming stripped 3 bases from V and 5 bases from J, with 11 bases between. Germline assignment: CDR1 SGHRS and CDR2 YFSETQ. The CDR3 totals 13 residues. CDR3: CASSWADLTEAFF. The CDR3 DNA sequence: TGCGCCAGCAGCTGGGCAGACCTAACTGAAGCTTTCTTT.

The chain has TRBV14 and TRBJ2-2, with TRBD2 identical over 11 bases. The CDR3 is made up of 17 amino acids. Germline CDR1 SGHDN, CDR2 FVKESK. V shed 0 bases and J 3 bases; nucleotides not matched to a gene: 3. DNA for the CDR3: TGTGCCAGCAGCCAAGATAGGACTAGCGGGTACACCGGGGAGCTGTTTTTT. Amino acid sequence: CASSQDRTSGYTGELFF.